The 16 T cell receptor beta chains in this list originate from one sample, sequenced in a study of OX40 agonist ivuxolimab in advanced cancers. The library was made by the immunoSEQ multiplex PCR assay. TCRdb provides this immuneACCESS table in a form limited to in-frame rearrangements. Some clones are lacking; in checked studies, under half of them reflect an unresolved V gene, and why the rest are absent is not known. For this sample there are just under 100,000 clones; approximately 93% appear just once. The ten largest account for approximately 0.18% of the sample. The source was CD4+ or CD8+ T cells sorted from blood, collected in a trial of the OX40 agonist ivuxolimab. Source of these receptors: an adult with an advanced solid tumor such as melanoma, head and neck, liver or kidney cancer.

V and J are TRBV5-1 and TRBJ1-4; unclear D gene. Between the trimmed V and J ends, which lost 0 bases and 8 bases, there was a span of 11 bases. Germline V CDR1 and CDR2: SGHRS, YFSETQ. This CDR3 comprises 14 residues. The CDR3 spells CASSLVAKGEKLFF. The CDR3 DNA reads as TGCGCCAGCAGCTTGGTGGCCAAAGGGGAAAAACTGTTTTTT.

V gene TRBV11-1 combines with J gene TRBJ2-7; 7 nucleotides line up with TRBD2. The V and J ends lost 2 bases and 6 bases, in that order; junction bases with no gene match: 7. This CDR3 region has 14 residues. Germline values: CDR1 SGHAT, CDR2 FQDESV (reference sequence). The CDR3 coding sequence is TGTGCCAGCAGCTTATTCACCGGCGGGAGCGAGCAGTACTTC. Translation gives CASSLFTGGSEQYF.

This clone was detected only once. This chain uses TRBV11-3 with TRBJ1-2; 11 bases agree with TRBD1. The V segment lost 1 base and the J segment 4 bases; nucleotides outside the gene matches: 5. CDR1 SGHNT and CDR2 YENEEA come from the germline V gene. The CDR3 runs 16 residues. CDR3 residues: CASSLGTGGGGYGYTF. DNA of the CDR3: TGTGCCAGCAGCTTAGGGACAGGGGGCGGTGGCTATGGCTACACCTTC.

The rearrangement joins TRBV28 to TRBJ1-2; D is uncertain. In germline, CDR1 is MDHEN, CDR2 SYDVKM. V was pared by 4 bases and J by 8 bases, with 14 bases between. CDR3 length: 13 amino acids. This CDR3 is CASSSPATGGYTF. The CDR3 DNA follows: TGTGCCAGCAGTTCCCCGGCGACGGGCGGCTACACCTTC.

The chain has TRBV7-2 and TRBJ2-1, with 7 bases lining up with TRBD2. V dropped 4 bases and J dropped 0; count of bases not matched to a gene: 6. In germline, CDR1 is SGHTA, CDR2 FQGNSA. CDR3 length: 16 residues. CDR3 sequence: CASSSLGGTSYNEQFF. CDR3 DNA sequence: TGTGCCAGCAGCTCCCTCGGGGGGACCTCCTACAATGAGCAGTTCTTC. Looking up the rest from reference TRBV7-2 and TRBJ2-1 gives the full variable domain: GAGVSQSPSNKVTEKGKDVELRCDPISGHTALYWYRQSLGQGLEFLIYFQGNSAPDKSGLPSDRFSAERTGGSVSTLTIQRTQQEDSAVYLCASSSLGGTSYNEQFFGPGTRLTVL.

This chain joins TRBV30 and TRBJ1-1; D unresolved. Germline lookup yields CDR1 GTSNPN and CDR2 SVGIG (reference sequence). The V end was cut by 0 bases, the J end by 4 bases, with 3 bases between. The length of the CDR3 is 11 residues. CDR3 nucleotides: TGTGCCTGGAGTGTAAGCACTGAAGCTTTCTTT. This encodes CAWSVSTEAFF.

Points on this clone: A junction boundary mismatches the germline segment, possibly from a read error. V is TRBV28 and J is TRBJ2-7; TRBD1 agrees at 7 bases. Germline lookup yields CDR1 MDHEN and CDR2 SYDVKM. CDR3 length equals 11 residues. CDR3 protein: CASLRGPIQSF. The CDR3 nucleotides are TGTGCCAGCCTGAGGGGGCCGATTCAGTCCTTC. Filled out from reference TRBV28 and TRBJ2-7, the complete variable domain reads DVKVTQSSRYLVKRTGEKVFLECVQDMDHENMFWYRQDPGLGLRLIYFSYDVKMKEKGDIPEGYSVSREKKERFSLILESASTNQTSMYLCASLRGPIQSFGPGTRLTVT.

This clone has a single count. V usage is TRBV5-1 and J usage is TRBJ2-1, with 7 bases fitting TRBD2. Germline V gene sequence: CDR1 SGHRS, CDR2 YFSETQ. The CDR3 is 16 amino acids. Trimming removed 9 bases from V and 4 bases from J; junction bases left unmatched: 16. In nucleotides, the CDR3 is TGCGCCACAGCATCAGGGTCTAGCGGATTATACAATGAGCAGTTCTTC. Amino acids: CATASGSSGLYNEQFF.

The chain recombines TRBV7-8 with TRBJ1-6; 7 bases are shared with TRBD1. CDR3 length: 17 residues. V shed 2 bases and J 6 bases; nucleotides not matched to a gene: 10. The V gene's germline CDR1 is SGHVS and CDR2 FQNEAQ. CDR3 in amino acids: CASSLRGRGQTNSPLHF. For the CDR3, the DNA is TGTGCCAGCAGCTTAAGGGGTAGGGGACAGACTAATTCACCCCTCCACTTT.

The chain joins TRBV11-3 to TRBJ2-7; 8 bases are a match to TRBD2. CDR3 length equals 14 residues. Losses at the gene ends were 3 bases for V and 4 bases for J; bases not matched to a gene: 5. CDR1 and CDR2 (germline): SGHNT, YENEEA. The CDR3: CASSFRLARYEQYF. The CDR3 region has the DNA TGTGCCAGCAGCTTTCGACTAGCGAGATACGAGCAGTACTTC.

CDR3 nucleotide sequence: TGTGCCAGTAGTATAGTCAACAGGGCGAACACCGGGGAGCTGTTTTTT. It codes for CASSIVNRANTGELFF. This chain joins TRBV19 and TRBJ2-2; D perhaps matches TRBD1 (6 bases). The CDR3 totals 16 residues. The germline V gene encodes CDR1 LNHDA and CDR2 SQIVND (reference sequence). With 1 base removed from V and 0 bases from J, the gap between germline ends came to 9 bases.

The chain couples TRBV5-1 to TRBJ2-6; 7 bases match TRBD1. Germline CDR1 and CDR2: SGHRS and YFSETQ. The CDR3 covers 19 residues. Trimming took 3 bases from V and 0 from J; bases not matched to a gene: 12. The DNA for the CDR3 is TGCGCCAGCAGCTCGCCTTTCAGGACAGGTGTCTCTGGGGCCAACGTCCTGACTTTC. Translation gives CASSSPFRTGVSGANVLTF.

The chain joins TRBV9 to TRBJ2-3; 11 positions agree with TRBD2. The CDR3 spans 21 residues. The trim removed 2 bases at V and 0 bases at J, leaving 17 bases unmatched. CDR1 SGDLS and CDR2 YYNGEE come from the germline V gene. CDR3 loop: CASSVSGRAPNNPRSTDTQYF. The DNA of the CDR3 is TGTGCCAGCAGCGTTAGCGGGAGGGCCCCCAATAACCCACGAAGCACAGATACGCAGTATTTT.

The chain is built from TRBV28 and TRBJ2-2, with D possibly being TRBD1 (6 bases). V shed 1 base and J shed 5 bases, with 8 bases lying between them. This CDR3 comprises 14 residues. Per the germline V gene, CDR1 is MDHEN and CDR2 is SYDVKM. CDR3 sequence (DNA): TGTGCCAGCAGTTTATCAGGGGTGACCGGGGAGCTGTTTTTT. It specifies CASSLSGVTGELFF.

This clone was detected once. The chain employs TRBV12-5 and TRBJ1-2; D is unresolved. The CDR3 runs to 15 residues. Germline assignment: CDR1 LGHNT and CDR2 FRNRAP. Trimming shortened V by 7 bases and J by 8 bases, and 23 bases separated the two germline ends. Here the CDR3 reads CASATGGSSLGGYTF. The CDR3 DNA follows: TGTGCTAGTGCCACGGGCGGGTCTTCTCTCGGCGGCTACACCTTC. The full variable domain, rest sourced from reference TRBV12-5 and TRBJ1-2, is DARVTQTPRHKVTEMGQEVTMRCQPILGHNTVFWYRQTMMQGLELLAYFRNRAPLDDSGMPKDRFSAEMPDATLATLKIQPSEPRDSAVYFCASATGGSSLGGYTFGSGTRLTVV.

The gene calls are TRBV5-5 and TRBJ1-5; 7 bases map to TRBD1. The CDR3 runs 15 residues. J gave up 3 bases and V 5 bases, and 8 bases lay outside the gene matches. Germline V gives CDR1 SGHKS, CDR2 YYEKEE (reference sequence). CDR3 region: CASSRSTGNNQPQHF. The CDR3 region has the DNA TGTGCCAGCAGTCGTTCGACAGGGAACAATCAGCCCCAGCATTTT.